The present entry profiles one TCR beta chain with its context. As yet, its antigen is unknown. These data are taken from a study of cytomegalovirus exposure and HLA in healthy donors. Study observations and caveats: Within the data, a cluster of highly shared sequence variants was likely a sequencing artifact.

PCR employed 60 Vbeta and 13 Jbeta primers. TCRdb keeps only in-frame clones here, not all; method: immunoSEQ multiplex PCR. The sample shows roughly 73,000 clones, about four fifths of them seen only once. With 7 bases clipped from V and 0 bases from J, the junction kept 4 bases outside the gene matches. The CDR3 is 16 amino acids. Germline values: CDR1 ENHRY, CDR2 SYGVKD. The receptor's source is a man aged 35 to 55 in good health and CMV-seronegative. The V gene is TRBV10-3, the J gene TRBJ2-1, with 12 bases lining up with TRBD2. The sequenced material came from PBMCs. The CDR3 loop is CAIKLTSGGSYNEQFF. Here the CDR3 DNA reads TGTGCCATCAAGCTGACTAGCGGGGGCTCCTACAATGAGCAGTTCTTC.